The next 31 T cell receptor beta chains were all read from a single sample in a study of T cell changes during pregnancy in multiple sclerosis. The protocol was immunoSEQ multiplex PCR, while the TCRdb copy is restricted to in-frame clones and leaves out a portion. The sample carries tens of thousands of clones, 75% to 95% recorded once. The sample was peripheral blood, taken after pregnancy. These receptors all stem from a female donor in good health, enrolled as a control in a pregnancy study.

CDR3 residues: CASSAGDRGGNQPQHF. The CDR3 nucleotides are TGTGCCAGCAGCGCCGGGGACAGAGGGGGCAATCAGCCCCAGCATTTT. The chain links TRBV7-2 to TRBJ1-5, with TRBD1 identical over 7 bases. Germline-derived CDR1 and CDR2 are SGHTA and FQGNSA. CDR3 length: 16 residues. Trimming removed 5 bases from V and 2 bases from J; junction bases left unmatched: 9.

The chain has TRBV10-2 and TRBJ2-1; a possible D gene is TRBD1 (5 bases). The CDR3 covers 11 residues. Germline V CDR1 and CDR2: WSHSY, SAAADI. Trimming left V 5 bases short and J 7 bases short, with 6 bases between. Written as DNA, the CDR3 is TGCGCCAGCAGTCAGGGTAATGAGCAGTTCTTC. Translation gives CASSQGNEQFF.

V usage is TRBV7-2 and J usage is TRBJ1-1; D is uncertain. The CDR3 extends over 14 amino acids. The V end lost 5 bases, the J end lost 11 bases, and 21 bases lay between the germline ends. CDR1 and CDR2 (germline): SGHTA, FQGNSA. The CDR3 DNA sequence: TGTGCCAGCAGCCTCCATTCGGGGTCAGGTTTGGCTTTCTTT. Its translation is CASSLHSGSGLAFF.

This clone has only one observation. The chain employs TRBV5-1 and TRBJ2-3; 7 bases line up with TRBD1. Germline CDR1 and CDR2: SGHRS and YFSETQ. This CDR3 spans 14 amino acids. J lost 4 bases, V lost 4 bases, and 6 bases had no gene match. CDR3 sequence (DNA): TGCGCCAGCAGCCAGAGACAGGGCTCAGATACGCAGTATTTT. Residues: CASSQRQGSDTQYF.

The chain recombines TRBV5-8 with TRBJ2-7; tentative D call: TRBD1 (5 bases). The CDR3 is 14 amino acids. The germline V gene has CDR1 SGHTS and CDR2 YDEGEE. The V end lost 0 bases, the J end lost 4 bases, and 11 bases lay between the germline ends. The CDR3 is CASSLGTPSYEQYF. The CDR3 region has the DNA TGTGCCAGCAGCTTGGGGACACCCTCATACGAGCAGTACTTC.

The genes are TRBV6-5 and TRBJ1-1; D unresolved. The V end was cut by 7 bases, the J end by 1 base, with 13 bases between. The germline gives CDR1 MNHEY, CDR2 SVGAGI. The CDR3 loop spans 14 amino acids. The CDR3: CASTDGWKNTEAFF. As DNA, the CDR3 is TGTGCCAGCACCGACGGGTGGAAGAACACTGAAGCTTTCTTT.

The rearrangement joins TRBV19 to TRBJ2-3; 8 bases map to TRBD2. The V segment lost 6 bases and the J segment 3 bases; nucleotides outside the gene matches: 2. Germline assignment: CDR1 LNHDA and CDR2 SQIVND (reference sequence). There are 13 residues in the CDR3. The DNA of the CDR3 is TGTGCCAGTAGCGGGAGGGGAACAGATACGCAGTATTTT. Translation: CASSGRGTDTQYF.

This clone was seen once. The chain combines TRBV2 with TRBJ1-5, with D possibly matching TRBD1 (6 bases). V was clipped by 3 bases and J by 3 bases, with 9 bases between them. CDR3 length: 14 residues. In germline, CDR1 is SNHLY, CDR2 FYNNEI. Written as DNA, the CDR3 is TGTGCCAGCAGTGACTGGGACACCAATCAGCCCCAGCATTTT. It codes for CASSDWDTNQPQHF. Supplemented by reference TRBV2 and TRBJ1-5, the full variable domain reads EPEVTQTPSHQVTQMGQEVILRCVPISNHLYFYWYRQILGQKVEFLVSFYNNEISEKSEIFDDQFSVERPDGSNFTLKIRSTKLEDSAMYFCASSDWDTNQPQHFGDGTRLSIL.

V gene TRBV10-3 combines with J gene TRBJ2-7; 10 nucleotides align to TRBD1. V shed 4 bases, J shed 2 bases, and the junction held 5 bases outside the gene matches. Germline loops: CDR1 ENHRY, CDR2 SYGVKD. CDR3 length equals 15 residues. The CDR3 reads CAISGGTGVTYEQYF. The CDR3 DNA follows: TGTGCCATCAGTGGGGGGACAGGGGTAACCTACGAGCAGTACTTC.

This clone occurred once. The chain has TRBV5-4 and TRBJ1-1; maybe TRBD1 (5 bases). Trimming stripped 4 bases from V and 5 bases from J, with 18 bases between. Germline assignment: CDR1 SGHNT and CDR2 YYREEE (reference sequence). CDR3 length: 15 residues. The chain's CDR3 is CASSGGGLGVTEAFF. In DNA form, the CDR3 reads TGTGCCAGCAGCGGGGGGGGACTGGGGGTGACTGAAGCTTTCTTT.

The rearrangement joins TRBV7-9 to TRBJ2-2, with a weak D call TRBD1 (6 bases). Trimming removed 2 bases at V and 2 bases at J, with 9 bases between. CDR3 size: 15 residues. Germline CDR1 is SEHNR and CDR2 is FQNEAQ (reference sequence). Here the CDR3 reads CASSLWTANTGELFF. DNA for the CDR3: TGTGCCAGCAGCTTATGGACAGCCAACACCGGGGAGCTGTTTTTT.

In regard to this clone: One end of the junction fails to match germline, which may point to a read error. This chain links TRBV7-6 with TRBJ1-2; D may be TRBD1 (6 bases). CDR1 is SGHVS and CDR2 is FNYEAQ in the germline V gene. The CDR3 is 13 amino acids. The CDR3 here is CASSPVPHRDEAF. The CDR3 DNA reads TGTGCCAGCAGCCCCGTGCCCCACAGGGATGAAGCCTTC.

This chain connects TRBV5-5 to TRBJ1-2; D remains unclear. The CDR3 length is 13 residues. CDR1 is SGHKS, CDR2 YYEKEE, per germline (reference sequence). Trimming pared 2 bases from V and 0 bases from J, leaving 5 bases between. CDR3 sequence (DNA): TGTGCCAGCAGCTTTGCTACTAACTATGGCTACACCTTC. Its protein product is CASSFATNYGYTF.

Only one count was recorded for this clone. The rearrangement links TRBV6-1 to TRBJ1-1, with TRBD1 as a possible D gene (6 bases). Germline assignment: CDR1 MNHNS and CDR2 SASEGT. CDR3 length: 16 residues. Trimming pared 2 bases from V and 4 bases from J, leaving 17 bases between. The CDR3 DNA reads TGTGCCAGCAGTGAAAGACCTTCAGGGGTGGGCACTGAAGCTTTCTTT. Its protein product is CASSERPSGVGTEAFF.

CDR3 in amino acids: CASSNRQEPVELFF. CDR3 sequence (DNA): TGTGCCAGCAGTAATCGACAGGAGCCAGTGGAGCTGTTTTTT. The V and J genes are TRBV6-1 and TRBJ2-2, with D maybe TRBD1 (6 bases). Germline lookup yields CDR1 MNHNS and CDR2 SASEGT. This CDR3 region has 14 residues. The V and J ends lost 5 bases and 10 bases respectively, with 17 bases between them.

The chain is built from TRBV28 and TRBJ1-2, with 10 nucleotides matching TRBD1. Per germline, CDR1 MDHEN and CDR2 SYDVKM. V was clipped by 5 bases and J by 2 bases; unmatched bases: 5. CDR3 size: 15 residues. CDR3 sequence reads: CASSAGTGENYGYTF. CDR3 nucleotides: TGTGCCAGCAGTGCCGGGACAGGGGAAAACTATGGCTACACCTTC.

The CDR3 loop reads CASSWTGVNTEAFF. The CDR3 DNA follows: TGTGCCAGCAGTTGGACAGGGGTGAACACTGAAGCTTTCTTT. V gene TRBV28 combines with J gene TRBJ1-1; 9 nucleotides line up with TRBD1. The CDR3 length is 14 residues. Germline CDR1 and CDR2: MDHEN and SYDVKM. The J segment lost 0 bases and the V segment lost 4 bases, leaving 0 bases of the junction unmatched.

The V and J genes are TRBV28 and TRBJ1-4; D remains unclear. The CDR3 is 15 residues long. Trimming shortened V by 7 bases and J by 1 base, and 13 bases separated the two germline ends. Germline values: CDR1 MDHEN, CDR2 SYDVKM. The CDR3 spells CASNGNWRTNEKLFF. DNA for the CDR3: TGTGCCAGCAACGGGAATTGGAGAACTAATGAAAAACTGTTTTTT. The whole variable domain, remainder taken from reference TRBV28 and TRBJ1-4, is DVKVTQSSRYLVKRTGEKVFLECVQDMDHENMFWYRQDPGLGLRLIYFSYDVKMKEKGDIPEGYSVSREKKERFSLILESASTNQTSMYLCASNGNWRTNEKLFFGSGTQLSVL.

V is TRBV2 and J is TRBJ2-7; TRBD1 agrees at 7 bases. The V gene end was trimmed by 8 bases and the J gene end by 0 bases; junction bases not matched to a gene: 7. This CDR3 region has 14 residues. CDR1 SNHLY and CDR2 FYNNEI come from the germline V gene. The CDR3 loop is CASSDRRSSYEQYF. The CDR3 DNA sequence: TGTGCCAGCTCGGACAGGCGAAGCTCCTACGAGCAGTACTTC.

This chain connects TRBV19 to TRBJ1-1; 7 bases match TRBD1. The CDR3 spans 14 residues. CDR1 is LNHDA, CDR2 SQIVND, per germline (reference sequence). The V and J ends lost 4 bases and 4 bases, in that order; junction bases with no gene match: 6. The CDR3 nucleotides read TGTGCCAGTAGTACCCGACAGGGTTCCACTGAAGCTTTCTTT. It codes for CASSTRQGSTEAFF. Drawing the rest from reference TRBV19 and TRBJ1-1, the complete variable domain is DGGITQSPKYLFRKEGQNVTLSCEQNLNHDAMYWYRQDPGQGLRLIYYSQIVNDFQKGDIAEGYSVSREKKESFPLTVTSAQKNPTAFYLCASSTRQGSTEAFFGQGTRLTVV.

V is TRBV6-5 and J is TRBJ1-2, with 9 bases identical to TRBD1. The CDR3 runs to 15 residues. The ends lost 5 bases at V and 5 bases at J; junction bases unmatched: 9. CDR1 is MNHEY and CDR2 is SVGAGI in the germline V gene. The CDR3 nucleotides read TGTGCCAGCAGTAAAGGGACAGGGAATTCTTATGGCTACACCTTC. Translation gives CASSKGTGNSYGYTF.

The rearrangement joins TRBV6-6 to TRBJ2-7; D possibly corresponds to TRBD1 (6 bases). Trimming shortened V by 4 bases and J by 6 bases, and 13 bases separated the two germline ends. The CDR3 has 13 residues. Germline values: CDR1 MNHNY, CDR2 SVGAGI (reference sequence). CDR3 nucleotide sequence: TGTGCCAGCAGTTTACTTACAGGGAGCGAGCAGTACTTC. It is translated as CASSLLTGSEQYF.

The rearrangement uses TRBV11-2 and TRBJ2-1; TRBD2 matches at 8 bases. With 1 base clipped from V and 9 bases from J, the junction kept 5 bases outside the gene matches. The CDR3 length is 14 residues. CDR1 is SGHAT and CDR2 is FQNNGV in the germline V gene. This chain's CDR3 is CASSLGGGYGEQFF. The CDR3 coding sequence is TGTGCCAGCAGCTTAGGCGGGGGGTACGGTGAGCAGTTCTTC.

Here the CDR3 DNA reads TGCGCCAGCAGCTTGACAGGGGGAGCCGGGGAGCTGTTTTTT. Translating gives CASSLTGGAGELFF. The chain combines TRBV5-1 with TRBJ2-2; TRBD1 aligns across 8 bases. This CDR3 region has 14 residues. CDR1 is SGHRS and CDR2 is YFSETQ in the germline V gene. V shed 1 base and J 6 bases; nucleotides not matched to a gene: 2.

The gene calls are TRBV2 and TRBJ1-2, with D perhaps matching TRBD1 (6 bases). Germline CDR1 is SNHLY and CDR2 is FYNNEI. The CDR3 totals 14 residues. Trimming took off 5 bases at V and 8 bases at J, with 18 bases between the two ends. The CDR3 spells CASSWGGDRKGYTF. The DNA for the CDR3 is TGTGCCAGCAGTTGGGGGGGCGATCGAAAAGGCTACACCTTC.

This clone is a singleton in its sample. The chain carries TRBV5-1 and TRBJ2-7, with a possible D match to TRBD2 (5 bases). Trimming took off 4 bases at V and 0 bases at J, with 17 bases between the two ends. The CDR3 contains 16 residues. Germline CDR1 SGHRS, CDR2 YFSETQ. The CDR3 sequence is CASSPSGLSSSYEQYF. The DNA of the CDR3 is TGCGCCAGCAGCCCGTCCGGACTTTCCAGCTCCTACGAGCAGTACTTC. The full variable domain, completed using reference TRBV5-1 and TRBJ2-7, is KAGVTQTPRYLIKTRGQQVTLSCSPISGHRSVSWYQQTPGQGLQFLFEYFSETQRNKGNFPGRFSGRQFSNSRSEMNVSTLELGDSALYLCASSPSGLSSSYEQYFGPGTRLTVT.

This chain uses TRBV6-5 with TRBJ2-7; 9 bases align to TRBD1. The ends lost 6 bases at V and 3 bases at J; junction bases unmatched: 6. From germline, CDR1 is MNHEY and CDR2 SVGAGI. CDR3 length: 14 amino acids. CDR3 sequence: CASRRGTGSYEQYF. The DNA for the CDR3 is TGTGCCAGCAGAAGGGGGACAGGGAGCTACGAGCAGTACTTC.

The chain joins TRBV18 to TRBJ2-2; D may be TRBD1 (5 bases). The length of the CDR3 is 15 residues. Germline V gene sequence: CDR1 KGHSH, CDR2 LQKENI. V lost 1 base, J lost 3 bases, and 9 bases lay in between. The CDR3 spells CASSPQTADTGELFF. CDR3 DNA sequence: TGTGCCAGCTCACCACAGACAGCAGACACCGGGGAGCTGTTTTTT. Complete variable domain (other parts from reference TRBV18 and TRBJ2-2): NAGVMQNPRHLVRRRGQEARLRCSPMKGHSHVYWYRQLPEEGLKFMVYLQKENIIDESGMPKERFSAEFPKEGPSILRIQQVVRGDSAAYFCASSPQTADTGELFFGEGSRLTVL.

In regard to this clone: The junction and the germline gene differ at one end; a read error may be behind it. The rearrangement joins TRBV2 to TRBJ1-1, with D possibly matching TRBD1 (6 bases). This CDR3 has 13 residues. Germline V gene sequence: CDR1 SNHLY, CDR2 FYNNEI. CDR3 DNA sequence: TGTGCCAGCACTCCTATACTAGACAGGTTTCCGAATTGG. Residues: CASTPILDRFPNW. The full variable domain, rest sourced from reference TRBV2 and TRBJ1-1, is EPEVTQTPSHQVTQMGQEVILRCVPISNHLYFYWYRQILGQKVEFLVSFYNNEISEKSEIFDDQFSVERPDGSNFTLKIRSTKLEDSAMYFCASTPILDRFPNWGQGTRLTVV.

The chain employs TRBV7-9 and TRBJ1-5; the match to TRBD1 covers 8 bases. Germline values: CDR1 SEHNR, CDR2 FQNEAQ (reference sequence). The length of the CDR3 is 14 residues. J was trimmed by 3 bases and V by 7 bases; bases with no gene match: 5. The CDR3 loop reads CASTPTGDNQPQHF. CDR3 nucleotides: TGTGCCAGCACCCCGACAGGGGACAATCAGCCCCAGCATTTT.

CDR3 region: CASTRGLARGTGELFF. The CDR3 DNA sequence: TGTGCCAGCACTAGGGGACTAGCGAGGGGCACCGGGGAGCTGTTTTTT. J is TRBJ2-2 and V is TRBV7-8; 10 positions agree with TRBD2. After removal of 7 bases from V and 4 bases from J, the junction contained 9 bases not matched to a gene. The germline V gene encodes CDR1 SGHVS and CDR2 FQNEAQ. This CDR3 has 16 residues.